This T cell receptor beta chain was recovered during a study of blood T cell repertoires in COVID-19 (TCRdb year 2020). For the study in its entirety: Samples from collaborators originated in the United States, Italy and Spain and spanned both the acute and convalescent phases of COVID-19. The prospective study material was composed of cDNA or gDNA derived from T cells, B-cell-depleted T cells, or PBMCs. Nearly every sample came with metadata listing a de-identified subject ID, COVID-19 status, age in years and sex. The samples were drawn from two sources: the first 160 participants of the ongoing ImmuneRACE study, and 1,200 or so subjects contributed by 6 global collaborators. Subjects who had been exposed to COVID-19, were actively infected with it, or had recovered from it provided the deeply sampled blood TCRbeta repertoires that made up the dataset. The repertoires were made available in a free public database intended to serve as a resource for research on the immune response to SARS-CoV-2. HLA class I and class II types, where available, came from metadata supplied by the sample provider rather than from assay-based typing. The study at large found these results: How much clinical and demographic metadata was included differed by source and by participant, and the metadata was provided uncurated.

The sample holds a few counts of this clone. Its antigen has not been determined. Base qualities are missing; no much larger clone stands one base away. The CDR3 spans 14 residues, from the cysteine through the phenylalanine. Just CDR3 DNA is preserved here, 42 bases in frame from base 1. From the germline V gene, CDR1 is MDHEN and CDR2 is SYDVKM. Trimming costs V 7 bases and J 9 bases, and their ends lie 16 bases apart. Whole blood was collected in K2EDTA tubes by collaborating institutions according to the institutions' own protocols. For TCRbeta analysis, collaborators shipped samples as frozen whole blood, isolated PBMCs, or DNA extracted from either of those sample types. The immunoSEQ Assay, a bias-controlled multiplex PCR, was used to amplify TCRbeta CDR3 regions from genomic DNA. Per the source publication's procedure: The number of nucleated cells in each sample was estimated by amplification of reference gene primers within the assay. To quantify the absolute abundance of each unique TCRbeta CDR3 rearrangement, sequence reads were collapsed and filtered. For each sample, productive Simpson clonality was calculated as the square root of Simpson's diversity index over productive rearrangements. Not all clones reach the TCRdb copy of this immuneACCESS table, which keeps in-frame sequences only. Checked studies attribute under half of the gap to unresolved V genes and leave the rest unexplained. The V and J calls and clone size were taken over from that table, and D and trimming were inferred from the DNA. Across this sample there are about 230,000 clones, with approximately 87% seen only once. The ten most abundant clones make up 2.5% to 3% of the sample.

This TCR was sampled from an older woman with active or convalescent COVID-19. The specimen was peripheral blood. The rearranged segments are TRBV28 and TRBJ1-6; no D segment can be confidently identified. The nucleotides read TGTGCCAGCATGTCCCACCTGGTCGGTTCACCCCTCCACTTT. Translated, it reads CASMSHLVGSPLHF. Supplemented by the reference TRBV28 and TRBJ1-6 proteins around the CDR3, the complete variable domain is DVKVTQSSRYLVKRTGEKVFLECVQDMDHENMFWYRQDPGLGLRLIYFSYDVKMKEKGDIPEGYSVSREKKERFSLILESASTNQTSMYLCASMSHLVGSPLHFGNGTRLTVT.